A single sample is the source of the 18 T cell receptor beta chains below, sequenced in a study of T-cell reconstitution after alpha-beta-depleted transplantation in children. Using unique molecular identifiers, the investigators prepared the TCRbeta library. One entry per CDR3 protein, called by TCRdb with MiXCR from the PCR reads. This sample has hundreds of thousands of distinct CDR3 sequences, with 13% found just once. Sequenced here: PBMCs, mostly from graft donor cells, sampled 360 days after TCRalphabeta/CD19-depleted stem cell transplant. All receptors come from a male patient younger than 18 who had a stem cell transplant for acute myeloid leukemia, so the T cells may come from the graft donor.

The chain is built from TRBV28 and TRBJ2-2; 12 bases fit TRBD2. This CDR3 contains 18 residues. Per the germline V gene, CDR1 is MDHEN and CDR2 is SYDVKM. With 7 bases clipped from V and 4 bases from J, the junction kept 13 bases outside the gene matches. CDR3 coding DNA: TGTGCCAGCAACTCCCCAGCTAGCGGGAGGGGGAGCACCGGGGAGCTGTTTTTT. Its protein is CASNSPASGRGSTGELFF.

This clonotype was found many times. The V and J genes are TRBV7-2 and TRBJ2-7; TRBD2 might be the D (5 bases). From germline, CDR1 is SGHTA and CDR2 FQGNSA. This CDR3 is 12 amino acids long. Trimming cost V 2 bases and J 6 bases, with 8 bases left between them. CDR3 DNA sequence: TGTGCCAGCAGCTTAAGAGGGAGCGAGCAGTACTTC. Amino acid sequence: CASSLRGSEQYF.

This clonotype appeared a few times. The chain recombines TRBV14 with TRBJ2-1; D remains ambiguous. The CDR3 runs 15 residues. V gave up 1 base and J gave up 8 bases, with 15 bases separating them. Germline-derived CDR1 and CDR2 are SGHDN and FVKESK. CDR3 sequence reads: CASSQGQLLRDEQFF. The CDR3 DNA follows: TGTGCCAGCAGCCAAGGCCAGTTACTAAGGGATGAGCAGTTCTTC.

In its sample, this clonotype was seen many times. V is TRBV2 and J is TRBJ2-5; 10 nucleotides match TRBD2. This CDR3 region has 14 residues. Germline-derived CDR1 and CDR2 are SNHLY and FYNNEI. V lost 9 bases to trimming and J lost 3 bases; unmatched junction nucleotides: 7. The CDR3 here is CASTGTSAKETQYF. The CDR3 region has the DNA TGTGCCAGTACCGGGACTAGCGCTAAAGAGACCCAGTACTTC.

In its sample, this clonotype was seen a few times. The V call is TRBV27, the J call TRBJ2-7; 8 bases fit TRBD1. CDR3 size: 16 residues. Germline CDR1 is MNHEY and CDR2 is SMNVEV (reference sequence). V dropped 7 bases and J dropped 3; count of bases not matched to a gene: 14. CDR3 in amino acids: CASNPYMGTGFYEQYF. DNA of the CDR3: TGTGCCAGCAACCCTTATATGGGGACAGGTTTCTACGAGCAGTACTTC.

The table lists this clonotype with a few counts. This chain connects TRBV7-2 to TRBJ2-7, with 10 bases matching TRBD1. Germline CDR1 and CDR2: SGHTA and FQGNSA. Losses at the gene ends were 10 bases for V and 1 base for J; bases not matched to a gene: 4. The CDR3 consists of 13 residues. This chain's CDR3 is CATRTGGSYEQYF. The CDR3 DNA follows: TGTGCCACCAGGACAGGGGGATCCTACGAGCAGTACTTC.

Ten or more counts support this clonotype. The chain employs TRBV5-6 and TRBJ2-5; D is ambiguous. The germline V gene has CDR1 SGHDT and CDR2 YYEEEE. Deletions cut 5 bases from V and 1 base from J, with 6 bases between. This CDR3 spans 12 amino acids. In DNA, the CDR3 is TGTGCCAGCAGGACGATCCAAGAGACCCAGTACTTC. Translation gives CASRTIQETQYF.

Note on this clonotype: A much larger clone differs by one base, so this may be a read error. J is TRBJ1-5 and V is TRBV28, with 9 bases matching TRBD1. From germline, CDR1 is MDHEN and CDR2 SYDVKM. The CDR3 runs to 15 residues. CDR3 DNA sequence: TGTTCCAGCAGTTTACGGGACAGGGACAATCAGCCCCAGCATTTT. This codes for CSSSLRDRDNQPQHF.

This clonotype was observed many times. CDR3 DNA sequence: TGCGCCAGCAGCTTTGGTCTAGGTTCGCCGTACAATGAGCAGTTCTTC. It translates to CASSFGLGSPYNEQFF. This rearrangement joins TRBV5-1 to TRBJ2-1, with D uncertain. The germline V gene encodes CDR1 SGHRS and CDR2 YFSETQ. The V end was cut by 2 bases, the J end by 4 bases, with 16 bases between. The CDR3 totals 16 residues.

This chain connects TRBV7-2 to TRBJ2-3; D is undetermined. The CDR3 contains 12 residues. Between the trimmed V and J ends, which lost 3 bases and 3 bases, there was a span of 4 bases. The germline V gene encodes CDR1 SGHTA and CDR2 FQGNSA. The CDR3 DNA follows: TGTGCCAGCAGCTTTTGGACAGATACGCAGTATTTT. This translates into CASSFWTDTQYF.

The chain uses TRBV29-1 and TRBJ2-5, with D unclear. Germline CDR1 reads SQVTM; CDR2 reads ANQGSEA. V lost 4 bases to trimming and J lost 2 bases, with 17 bases between them. The CDR3 has 15 residues. The CDR3: CSVATVKWVQETQYF. CDR3 DNA: TGCAGCGTTGCCACTGTCAAGTGGGTACAAGAGACCCAGTACTTC.

The chain is built from TRBV12-3 or TRBV12-4 and TRBJ2-7, with 7 positions matching TRBD2. V lost 7 bases and J lost 2; bases outside the gene matches: 11. There are 15 residues in the CDR3. The CDR3: CASTPREARAYEQYF. The CDR3 DNA reads TGTGCCAGCACACCTCGGGAGGCCCGAGCCTACGAGCAGTACTTC.

Only a few counts were recorded for this clonotype. The chain joins TRBV4-2 to TRBJ2-3; weak D call: TRBD2 (6 bases). Trimming took off 0 bases at V and 3 bases at J, with 19 bases between the two ends. The CDR3 covers 18 residues. Germline loops: CDR1 LGHNA, CDR2 YNFKEQ. DNA of the CDR3: TGTGCCAGCAGCCAAGAAGTTGCTGGGGGAGGAGTGACAGATACGCAGTATTTT. Its protein is CASSQEVAGGGVTDTQYF.

The rearrangement links TRBV7-3 to TRBJ2-7, with 7 bases identical to TRBD1. Trimming removed 5 bases from V and 2 bases from J; junction bases left unmatched: 21. From germline, CDR1 is SGHTA and CDR2 FQGTGA. There are 19 residues in the CDR3. The CDR3 loop is CASSPPPAQGSGSTYEQYF. The CDR3 DNA is TGTGCCAGCAGCCCCCCGCCCGCACAGGGGAGCGGTTCGACCTACGAGCAGTACTTC.

The rearrangement uses TRBV7-6 and TRBJ2-7; D is unresolved. Trimming shortened V by 4 bases and J by 0 bases, and 19 bases separated the two germline ends. CDR1 and CDR2 from the germline V gene are SGHVS and FNYEAQ. This CDR3 region has 17 residues. The CDR3 bases are TGTGCCAGCAGCTCCGTTACCCAAGGGCGAAGCTCCTACGAGCAGTACTTC. It is translated as CASSSVTQGRSSYEQYF. The whole variable domain, remainder taken from reference TRBV7-6 and TRBJ2-7, is GAGVSQSPRYKVTKRGQDVALRCDPISGHVSLYWYRQALGQGPEFLTYFNYEAQQDKSGLPNDRFSAERPEGSISTLTIQRTEQRDSAMYRCASSSVTQGRSSYEQYFGPGTRLTVT.

This clonotype has just a few counts. This sequence joins TRBV2 and TRBJ2-2, with D uncertain. V was pared by 7 bases and J by 3 bases, with 12 bases between. This CDR3 region has 14 residues. Germline CDR1 is SNHLY and CDR2 is FYNNEI. CDR3 residues: CASNRKRDTGELFF. In DNA form, the CDR3 reads TGTGCCAGCAATAGGAAACGGGACACCGGGGAGCTGTTTTTT.

CDR3 in DNA: TGTGCCAGCAGATCTCAGAACAATCAGCCCCAGCATTTT. Translation: CASRSQNNQPQHF. The V gene is TRBV12-3 or TRBV12-4, the J gene TRBJ1-5; no clear D. Trimming pared 6 bases from V and 3 bases from J, leaving 9 bases between. The CDR3 runs to 13 residues.

The chain couples TRBV4-3 to TRBJ2-7, with 13 positions matching TRBD2. V shed 1 base and J 5 bases; nucleotides not matched to a gene: 2. CDR1 is LGHNA, CDR2 YSLEER, per germline. The CDR3 is made up of 15 amino acids. CDR3: CASSQVGTSGDEQYF. CDR3 DNA sequence: TGCGCCAGCAGCCAAGTTGGGACTAGCGGGGACGAGCAGTACTTC.